The 10 T cell receptor beta chains presented below share a single source sample, sequenced in a study of T-cell memory formation after mild COVID-19. MiXCR was run by TCRdb on the 5' RACE reads, yielding one entry per CDR3 protein. In the table there are 470,000 or so distinct CDR3 sequences, around 27% of which are singletons. The sequenced sample consisted of PBMCs or a T cell subset sorted from them (not recorded which). The receptors come from an adult woman who had mild COVID-19 (a few samples of this study predate the infection). Cell type and time point are not known.

This chain connects TRBV20-1 to TRBJ1-1; no firm D call. Germline V gives CDR1 DFQATT, CDR2 SNEGSKA (reference sequence). The CDR3 contains 13 residues. The V gene lost 4 bases and the J gene lost 3 bases, with 12 bases spanning the gap. DNA for the CDR3: TGCAGTGCTATGTCCCACCGGCACACTGAAGCTTTCTTT. As protein: CSAMSHRHTEAFF.

A few counts support this clonotype. The chain joins TRBV4-3 to TRBJ2-3; 10 bases agree with TRBD2. From germline, CDR1 is LGHNA and CDR2 YSLEER. The CDR3 covers 15 residues. V was clipped by 4 bases and J by 3 bases; unmatched bases: 4. CDR3 protein: CASSPTSGKTDTQYF. In DNA form, the CDR3 reads TGCGCCAGCAGCCCAACTAGCGGGAAGACAGATACGCAGTATTTT.

This clonotype came up many times. Relative to the germline gene, one junction end is altered; a read error may explain this. The rearrangement links TRBV12-3 or TRBV12-4 to TRBJ2-7; 11 bases line up with TRBD1. The CDR3 has 15 residues. CDR3 protein: CASSLGGTGGYEQYF. Written as DNA, the CDR3 is TGTGCCAGCAGCTTAGGGGGGACAGGGGGCTACGAGCAGTACTTC.

The V gene is TRBV7-9, the J gene TRBJ1-5; D is perhaps TRBD1 (6 bases). CDR1 SEHNR and CDR2 FQNEAQ come from the germline V gene (reference sequence). The V and J ends lost 2 bases and 7 bases respectively, with 15 bases between them. The CDR3 spans 15 residues. The CDR3 DNA reads TGTGCCAGCAGCTTAAGTCCGGGGGCTAGCCAGCCCCAGCATTTT. This sequence encodes CASSLSPGASQPQHF.

The chain is built from TRBV12-3 or TRBV12-4 and TRBJ1-1; D is perhaps TRBD1 (6 bases). CDR3 length: 19 amino acids. V dropped 3 bases and J dropped 3 bases, with 26 bases sitting between them. CDR3 sequence (DNA): TGTGCCAGCAGTTTCTGGGGGCGGGGAGGGATGATAGGGGACACTGAAGCTTTCTTT. It yields the protein CASSFWGRGGMIGDTEAFF.

This sequence joins TRBV12-3 or TRBV12-4 and TRBJ2-5; TRBD1 matches at 10 bases. The V gene end was trimmed by 1 base and the J gene end by 4 bases; junction bases not matched to a gene: 6. This CDR3 spans 16 amino acids. DNA of the CDR3: TGTGCCAGCAGTTTAGTTTGGGACAGGGGTCGAGAGACCCAGTACTTC. This sequence encodes CASSLVWDRGRETQYF.

This clonotype was seen only a few times. The chain couples TRBV15 to TRBJ2-1; tentative D call: TRBD1 (6 bases). V gave up 4 bases and J gave up 3 bases, with 13 bases separating them. The germline V gene has CDR1 LNHNV and CDR2 YYDKDF (reference sequence). The CDR3 covers 15 residues. CDR3 loop: CATSTNRVSYNEQFF. The DNA of the CDR3 is TGTGCCACCAGCACGAACAGGGTCAGCTACAATGAGCAGTTCTTC. Variable domain in full (rest from reference TRBV15 and TRBJ2-1): DAMVIQNPRYQVTQFGKPVTLSCSQTLNHNVMYWYQQKSSQAPKLLFHYYDKDFNNEADTPDNFQSRRPNTSFCFLDIRSPGLGDTAMYLCATSTNRVSYNEQFFGPGTRLTVL.

This clonotype turned up a few times. The rearrangement uses TRBV4-2 and TRBJ2-7; a possible D gene is TRBD1 (9 bases). CDR3 size: 16 residues. The V end lost 0 bases, the J end lost 7 bases, and 19 bases lay between the germline ends. Germline loops: CDR1 LGHNA, CDR2 YNFKEQ. The CDR3 DNA reads TGTGCCAGCAGCCAAGATAGCGGGGACAGGGTGGTTGAGCAGTACTTC. Amino acids: CASSQDSGDRVVEQYF.

Comment on this clonotype: One end of the junction is discordant with germline, which a read error may explain. This chain connects TRBV2 to TRBJ1-4, with a tentative D call TRBD1 (6 bases). The CDR3 loop spans 16 amino acids. Germline CDR1 SNHLY, CDR2 FYNNEI. CDR3 loop: CAGSVNPDSSNEKLFF. The CDR3 coding sequence is TGTGCCGGCAGTGTTAACCCGGACAGCTCTAATGAAAAACTGTTTTTT.

This chain links TRBV29-1 with TRBJ2-1; no clear D gene. CDR1 is SQVTM and CDR2 is ANQGSEA in the germline V gene. The CDR3 runs to 10 residues. The germline V and J ends were trimmed by 5 bases and 7 bases, with 6 bases remaining between them. CDR3 DNA sequence: TGCAGCGTTCTTAGAAATGAGCAGTTCTTC. Its protein is CSVLRNEQFF.